This T cell receptor beta chain was sequenced during a study of cytomegalovirus exposure and HLA in healthy donors. Points from the study as a whole: Later analysis showed most CMV-associated TCR beta chains appearing HLA-restricted.

The PCR used 60 Vbeta and 13 Jbeta primers. TCRdb's table, derived via immunoSEQ multiplex PCR, lists solely in-frame clones and lacks some. With some 51,000 clones in the sample, the ten largest clones hold roughly 25%. Notes on this clone: Its antigen is still unknown.

The receptor was isolated from a man aged 35-49 years in good health and CMV-seropositive. Sequencing input: PBMCs.

In nucleotides, the CDR3 is TGTGCCAGCAGTGAAGAAGGGAGAGGGAATCAGCCCCAGCATTTT. Residues: CASSEEGRGNQPQHF. This chain joins TRBV2 and TRBJ1-5, with D uncertain. CDR3 length: 15 residues. Germline V CDR1 and CDR2: SNHLY, FYNNEI. V lost 1 base and J 4 bases, leaving 11 bases between the germline ends.